This passage covers 7 T cell receptor beta chains from one sample sequenced in a study of OX40 agonist ivuxolimab in advanced cancers. Some clones are missing from TCRdb's copy, which holds only in-frame ones; the method was immunoSEQ multiplex PCR. This table has more than 45,000 clones, around 80% appearing once. Sequences were derived from CD4+ or CD8+ T cells sorted from blood, sampled in a trial of the OX40 agonist ivuxolimab. The receptors come from an adult with an advanced solid tumor such as melanoma, head and neck, liver or kidney cancer.

This clone was picked up one time. The chain employs TRBV7-6 and TRBJ2-7; D is ambiguous. With 1 base removed from V and 4 bases from J, the gap between germline ends came to 8 bases. From germline, CDR1 is SGHVS and CDR2 FNYEAQ. This CDR3 is 13 amino acids long. The CDR3 sequence is CASSLDPPYEQYF. The CDR3 DNA reads TGTGCCAGCAGCTTAGATCCCCCGTACGAGCAGTACTTC. Complete variable domain (other parts from reference TRBV7-6 and TRBJ2-7): GAGVSQSPRYKVTKRGQDVALRCDPISGHVSLYWYRQALGQGPEFLTYFNYEAQQDKSGLPNDRFSAERPEGSISTLTIQRTEQRDSAMYRCASSLDPPYEQYFGPGTRLTVT.

The chain recombines TRBV30 with TRBJ2-3; D is undetermined. CDR3 length: 13 residues. Germline V gives CDR1 GTSNPN, CDR2 SVGIG (reference sequence). V was pared by 2 bases and J by 4 bases, with 10 bases between. DNA for the CDR3: TGTGCCTGGAGTATGGGGTTTGCAGATACGCAGTATTTT. It specifies CAWSMGFADTQYF.

This sequence joins TRBV18 and TRBJ1-2, with unresolved D. Trimming took 3 bases from V and 4 from J, leaving 18 bases between them. Germline CDR1 KGHSH, CDR2 LQKENI. The CDR3 length is 16 residues. In DNA, the CDR3 is TGTGCCAGCTCACCCAGTGGCGGGGAATTAATCTATGGCTACACCTTC. It is translated as CASSPSGGELIYGYTF.

This chain connects TRBV21-1 to TRBJ2-7; TRBD2 is the table's D call and was not checked against the DNA. TRBV21-1 is a known pseudogene. The CDR3 length is 17 residues. The CDR3 sequence is CASSKGGEGRLLNGQYF. The CDR3 region has the DNA TGTGCCAGCAGCAAAGGAGGGGAGGGACGGTTGCTGAATGGGCAGTACTTC.

Here the CDR3 reads CSVDGNDSGNTIYF. In nucleotides, the CDR3 is TGCAGCGTTGACGGGAATGACTCTGGAAACACCATATATTTT. This rearrangement joins TRBV29-1 to TRBJ1-3; D unclear. In germline, CDR1 is SQVTM, CDR2 ANQGSEA. CDR3 length: 14 amino acids. Between the trimmed V and J ends, which lost 3 bases and 0 bases, there was a span of 9 bases.

This chain connects TRBV5-6 to TRBJ1-1; D is perhaps TRBD1 (5 bases). V lost 1 base, J lost 4 bases, and 14 bases lay in between. Germline assignment: CDR1 SGHDT and CDR2 YYEEEE. This CDR3 contains 15 residues. The CDR3 is CASSLTQGFRTEAFF. The CDR3 DNA reads as TGTGCCAGCAGCTTGACCCAGGGTTTTCGCACTGAAGCTTTCTTT.

The V gene is TRBV28, the J gene TRBJ2-5; 7 bases fit TRBD1. Trimming took 3 bases from V and 2 from J; bases not matched to a gene: 15. Germline CDR1 is MDHEN and CDR2 is SYDVKM. The CDR3 contains 18 residues. In nucleotides, the CDR3 is TGTGCCAGCAGTTTCCCTATTCTTCTAGACAGGGAACAAGAGACCCAGTACTTC. Protein sequence: CASSFPILLDREQETQYF.